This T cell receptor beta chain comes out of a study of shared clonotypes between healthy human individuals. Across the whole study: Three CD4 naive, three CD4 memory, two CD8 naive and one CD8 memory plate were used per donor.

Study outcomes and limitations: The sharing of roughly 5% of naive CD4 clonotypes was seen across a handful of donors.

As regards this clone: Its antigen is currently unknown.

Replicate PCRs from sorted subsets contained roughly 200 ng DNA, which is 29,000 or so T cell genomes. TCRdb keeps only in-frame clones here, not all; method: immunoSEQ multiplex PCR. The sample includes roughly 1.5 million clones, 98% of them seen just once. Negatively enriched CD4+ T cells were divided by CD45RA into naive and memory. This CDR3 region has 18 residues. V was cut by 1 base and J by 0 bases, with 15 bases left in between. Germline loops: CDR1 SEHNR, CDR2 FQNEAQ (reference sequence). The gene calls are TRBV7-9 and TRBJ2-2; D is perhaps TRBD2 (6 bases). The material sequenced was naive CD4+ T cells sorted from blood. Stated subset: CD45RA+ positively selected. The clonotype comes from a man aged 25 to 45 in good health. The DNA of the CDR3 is TGTGCCAGCAGCTTAGACGGGTGGGACTCTCCGAACACCGGGGAGCTGTTTTTT. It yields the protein CASSLDGWDSPNTGELFF.